This T cell receptor (beta chain) derives from a study of cytomegalovirus exposure and HLA in healthy donors. Points from the study as a whole: Evidence from a later analysis indicated that most CMV-associated TCR beta chains looked HLA-restricted. In an earlier analysis, in 587 donors, most V segments appeared productive either ~87% or ~30% of the time. Reportedly, TCR beta sequences accurately predicted HLA-A and HLA-B alleles in most subjects.

The PCR employed 60 Vbeta primers together with 13 Jbeta primers. Libraries were prepared by immunoSEQ multiplex PCR; TCRdb keeps only in-frame clonotypes and omits some of them. This sample has just over 200,000 clones, with roughly 70% found just once. Details on this clone: Its antigen is unknown.

This receptor was identified in a man aged 35-49 years in good health and CMV-seropositive. The sequencing input was PBMCs.

CDR3 in amino acids: CASSSGTLVDGYTF. The CDR3 DNA reads as TGTGCCAGCAGTTCCGGGACTCTTGTGGATGGCTACACCTTC. The chain recombines TRBV27 with TRBJ1-2, with a weak D call TRBD1 (5 bases). This CDR3 spans 14 amino acids. V lost 4 bases and J 6 bases, leaving 15 bases between the germline ends. Looked up from germline, CDR1 is MNHEY and CDR2 is SMNVEV (reference sequence).